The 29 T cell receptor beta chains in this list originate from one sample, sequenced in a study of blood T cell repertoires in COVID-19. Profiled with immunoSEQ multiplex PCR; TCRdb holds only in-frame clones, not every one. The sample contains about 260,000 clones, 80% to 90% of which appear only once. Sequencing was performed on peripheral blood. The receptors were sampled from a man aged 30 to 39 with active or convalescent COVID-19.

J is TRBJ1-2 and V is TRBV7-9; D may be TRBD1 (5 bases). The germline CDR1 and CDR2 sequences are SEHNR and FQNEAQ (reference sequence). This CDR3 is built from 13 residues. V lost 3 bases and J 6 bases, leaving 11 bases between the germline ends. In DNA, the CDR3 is TGTGCCAGCAGCTTGAGCGTAGGGGATGGCTACACCTTC. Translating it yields CASSLSVGDGYTF. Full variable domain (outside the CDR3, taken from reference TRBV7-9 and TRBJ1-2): DTGVSQNPRHKITKRGQNVTFRCDPISEHNRLYWYRQTLGQGPEFLTYFQNEAQLEKSRLLSDRFSAERPKGSFSTLEIQRTEQGDSAMYLCASSLSVGDGYTFGSGTRLTVV.

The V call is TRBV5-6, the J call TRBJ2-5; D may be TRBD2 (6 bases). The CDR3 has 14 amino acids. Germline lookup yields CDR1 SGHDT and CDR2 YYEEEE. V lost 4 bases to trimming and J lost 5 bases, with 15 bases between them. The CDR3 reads CASSPLAGRETQYF. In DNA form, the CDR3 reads TGTGCCAGCAGCCCACTGGCAGGGAGGGAGACCCAGTACTTC.

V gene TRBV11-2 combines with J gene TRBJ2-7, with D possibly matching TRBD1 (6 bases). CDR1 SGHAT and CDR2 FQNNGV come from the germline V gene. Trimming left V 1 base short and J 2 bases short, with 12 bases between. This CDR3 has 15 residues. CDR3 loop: CASSLGTGMPYEQYF. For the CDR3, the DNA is TGTGCCAGCAGCTTAGGAACAGGGATGCCCTACGAGCAGTACTTC.

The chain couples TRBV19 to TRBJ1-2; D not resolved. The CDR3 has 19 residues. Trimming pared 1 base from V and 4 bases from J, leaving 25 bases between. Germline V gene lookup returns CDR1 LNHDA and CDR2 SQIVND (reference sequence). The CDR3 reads CASSIGPLRRSDSFYGYTF. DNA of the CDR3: TGTGCCAGTAGTATAGGCCCCTTACGTCGAAGTGACTCATTCTATGGCTACACCTTC.

CDR3 protein: CASSLRWAGDEQFF. Here the CDR3 DNA reads TGTGCCAGCAGTTTAAGGTGGGCCGGGGATGAGCAGTTCTTC. The V and J genes are TRBV27 and TRBJ2-1, with a possible D match to TRBD2 (5 bases). CDR1 is MNHEY and CDR2 is SMNVEV in the germline V gene (reference sequence). The CDR3 length is 14 residues. V lost 2 bases, J lost 8 bases, and 13 bases lay in between.

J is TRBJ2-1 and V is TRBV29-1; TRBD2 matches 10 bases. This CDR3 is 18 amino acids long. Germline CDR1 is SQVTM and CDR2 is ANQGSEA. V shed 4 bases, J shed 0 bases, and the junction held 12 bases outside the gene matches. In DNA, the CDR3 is TGCAGCGTTGGGCGGGCTAGCGGGGGAGAGCACTCCTACAATGAGCAGTTCTTC. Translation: CSVGRASGGEHSYNEQFF.

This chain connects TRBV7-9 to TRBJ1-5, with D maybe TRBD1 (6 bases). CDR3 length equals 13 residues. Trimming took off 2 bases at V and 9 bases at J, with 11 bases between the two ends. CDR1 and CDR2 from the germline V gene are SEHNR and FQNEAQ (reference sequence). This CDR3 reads CASSLSGDGPQHF. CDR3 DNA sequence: TGTGCCAGCAGCTTATCAGGGGACGGGCCCCAGCATTTT.

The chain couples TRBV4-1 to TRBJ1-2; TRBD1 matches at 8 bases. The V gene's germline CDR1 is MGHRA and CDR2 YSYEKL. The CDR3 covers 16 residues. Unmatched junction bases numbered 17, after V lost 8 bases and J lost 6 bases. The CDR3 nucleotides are TGCGCCAGCCTCCCGACAGGGGACAACAGAATTGATGGCTACACCTTC. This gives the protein CASLPTGDNRIDGYTF.

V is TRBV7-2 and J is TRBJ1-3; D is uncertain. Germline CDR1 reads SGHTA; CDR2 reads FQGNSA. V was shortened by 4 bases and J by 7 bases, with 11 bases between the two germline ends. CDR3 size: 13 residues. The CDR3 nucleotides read TGTGCCAGCAGCTACGGGAGAGGTAACACCATATATTTT. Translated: CASSYGRGNTIYF.

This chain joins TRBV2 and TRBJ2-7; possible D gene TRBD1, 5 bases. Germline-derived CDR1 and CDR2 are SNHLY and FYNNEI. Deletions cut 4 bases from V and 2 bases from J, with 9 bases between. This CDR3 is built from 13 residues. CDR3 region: CASSVGRAYEQYF. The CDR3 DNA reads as TGTGCCAGCAGTGTGGGCAGGGCCTACGAGCAGTACTTC.

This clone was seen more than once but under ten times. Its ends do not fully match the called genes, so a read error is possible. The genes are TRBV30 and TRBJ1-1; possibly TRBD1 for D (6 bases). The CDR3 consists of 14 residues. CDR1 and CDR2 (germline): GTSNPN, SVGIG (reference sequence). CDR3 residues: CAWSATGMNAEAFF. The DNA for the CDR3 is TGTGCCTGGAGTGCAACAGGGATGAACGCTGAAGCTTTCTTT.

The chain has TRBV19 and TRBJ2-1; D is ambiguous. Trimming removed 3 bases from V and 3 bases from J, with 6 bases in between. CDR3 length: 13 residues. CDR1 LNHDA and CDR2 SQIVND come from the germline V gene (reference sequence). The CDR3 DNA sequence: TGTGCCAGTAGTATTGCAGGCTACAATGAGCAGTTCTTC. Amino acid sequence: CASSIAGYNEQFF. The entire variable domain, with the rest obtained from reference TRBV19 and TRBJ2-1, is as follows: DGGITQSPKYLFRKEGQNVTLSCEQNLNHDAMYWYRQDPGQGLRLIYYSQIVNDFQKGDIAEGYSVSREKKESFPLTVTSAQKNPTAFYLCASSIAGYNEQFFGPGTRLTVL.

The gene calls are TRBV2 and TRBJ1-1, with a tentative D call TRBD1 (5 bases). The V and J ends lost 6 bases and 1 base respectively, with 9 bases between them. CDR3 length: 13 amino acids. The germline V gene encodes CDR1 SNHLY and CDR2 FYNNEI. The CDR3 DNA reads TGTGCCAGCAGGGACAAGACGAACACTGAAGCTTTCTTT. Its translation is CASRDKTNTEAFF.

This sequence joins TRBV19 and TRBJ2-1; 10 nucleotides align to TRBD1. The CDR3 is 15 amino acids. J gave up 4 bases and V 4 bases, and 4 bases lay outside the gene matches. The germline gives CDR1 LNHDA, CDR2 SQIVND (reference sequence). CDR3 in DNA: TGTGCCAGTAGTACCCGGGGACAGGGGTACAATGAGCAGTTCTTC. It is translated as CASSTRGQGYNEQFF.

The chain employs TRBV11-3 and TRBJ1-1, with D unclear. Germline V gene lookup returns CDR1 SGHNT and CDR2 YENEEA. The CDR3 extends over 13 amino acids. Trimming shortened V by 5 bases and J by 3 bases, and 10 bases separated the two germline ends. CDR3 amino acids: CASSPGGYTEAFF. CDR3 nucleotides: TGTGCCAGCAGCCCCGGCGGGTACACTGAAGCTTTCTTT.

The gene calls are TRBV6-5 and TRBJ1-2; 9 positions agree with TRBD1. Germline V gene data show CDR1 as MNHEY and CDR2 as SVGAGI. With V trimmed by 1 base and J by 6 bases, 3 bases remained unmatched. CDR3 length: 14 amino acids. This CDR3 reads CASSYWDRVDGYTF. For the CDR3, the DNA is TGTGCCAGCAGTTACTGGGACAGGGTGGATGGCTACACCTTC.

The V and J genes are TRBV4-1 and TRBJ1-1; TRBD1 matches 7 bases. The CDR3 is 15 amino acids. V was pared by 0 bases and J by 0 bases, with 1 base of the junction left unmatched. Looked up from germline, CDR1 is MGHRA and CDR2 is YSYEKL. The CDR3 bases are TGCGCCAGCAGCCAAGATGGGACAGTGAACACTGAAGCTTTCTTT. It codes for CASSQDGTVNTEAFF.

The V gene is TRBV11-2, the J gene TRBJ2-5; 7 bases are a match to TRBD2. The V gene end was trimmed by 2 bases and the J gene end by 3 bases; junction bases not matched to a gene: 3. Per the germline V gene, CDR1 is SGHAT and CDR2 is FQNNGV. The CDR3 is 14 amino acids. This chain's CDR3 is CASSLFLAEETQYF. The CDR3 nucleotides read TGTGCCAGCAGCTTATTTCTAGCGGAAGAGACCCAGTACTTC.

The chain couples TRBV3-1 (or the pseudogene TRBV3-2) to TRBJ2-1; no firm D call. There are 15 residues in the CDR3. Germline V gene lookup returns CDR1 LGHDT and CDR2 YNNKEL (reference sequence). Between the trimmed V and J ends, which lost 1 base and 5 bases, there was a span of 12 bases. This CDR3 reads CASSQVNILHNEQFF. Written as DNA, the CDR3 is TGTGCCAGCAGCCAAGTAAATATCCTTCACAATGAGCAGTTCTTC.

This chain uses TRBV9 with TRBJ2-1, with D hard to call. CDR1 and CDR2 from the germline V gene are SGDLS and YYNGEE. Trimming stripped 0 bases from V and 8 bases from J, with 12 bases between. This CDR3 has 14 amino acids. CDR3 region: CASSVEGFADEQFF. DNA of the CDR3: TGTGCCAGCAGCGTAGAAGGATTCGCGGATGAGCAGTTCTTC.

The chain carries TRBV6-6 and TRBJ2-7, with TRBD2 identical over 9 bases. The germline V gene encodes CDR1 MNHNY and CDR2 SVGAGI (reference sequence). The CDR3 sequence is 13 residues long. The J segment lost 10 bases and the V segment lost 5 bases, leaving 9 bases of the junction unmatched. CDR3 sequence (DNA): TGTGCCAGCAGTCCAGGGACTAGCCTCAAACAGTACTTC. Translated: CASSPGTSLKQYF.

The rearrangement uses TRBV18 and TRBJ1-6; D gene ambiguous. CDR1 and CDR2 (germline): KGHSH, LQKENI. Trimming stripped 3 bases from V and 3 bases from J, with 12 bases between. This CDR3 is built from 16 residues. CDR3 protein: CASSPPEGRYNSPLHF. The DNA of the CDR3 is TGTGCCAGCTCACCCCCGGAGGGCCGCTATAATTCACCCCTCCACTTT.

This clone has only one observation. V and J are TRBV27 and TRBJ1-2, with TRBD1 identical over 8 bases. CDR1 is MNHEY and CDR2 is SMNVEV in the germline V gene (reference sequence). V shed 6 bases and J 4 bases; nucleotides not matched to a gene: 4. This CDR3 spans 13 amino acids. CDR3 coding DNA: TGTGCCAGCAGACCGACAGGGGCCTATGGCTACACCTTC. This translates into CASRPTGAYGYTF.

The CDR3 region is CATSDPRAGGYNEQFF. The CDR3 DNA is TGTGCCACCAGTGACCCCCGAGCGGGGGGATACAATGAGCAGTTCTTC. The chain combines TRBV24-1 with TRBJ2-1; 9 nucleotides match TRBD2. V shed 4 bases, J shed 4 bases, and the junction held 7 bases outside the gene matches. The CDR3 has 16 amino acids. Germline CDR1 and CDR2: KGHDR and SFDVKD.

DNA for the CDR3: TGTGCCAGCAGCTTAGTGGGACAGACAATGAACACTGAAGCTTTCTTT. Translated, it gives CASSLVGQTMNTEAFF. V and J are TRBV7-9 and TRBJ1-1, with 7 bases fitting TRBD1. V lost 1 base to trimming and J lost 0 bases; unmatched junction nucleotides: 5. The CDR3 runs 16 residues. In germline, CDR1 is SEHNR, CDR2 FQNEAQ (reference sequence).

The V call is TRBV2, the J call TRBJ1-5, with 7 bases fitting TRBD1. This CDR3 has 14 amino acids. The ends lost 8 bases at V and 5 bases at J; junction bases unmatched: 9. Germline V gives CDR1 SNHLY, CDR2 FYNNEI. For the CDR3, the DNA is TGTGCCAGCGCGGAGAGGGGGCCCTATCAGCCCCAGCATTTT. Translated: CASAERGPYQPQHF.

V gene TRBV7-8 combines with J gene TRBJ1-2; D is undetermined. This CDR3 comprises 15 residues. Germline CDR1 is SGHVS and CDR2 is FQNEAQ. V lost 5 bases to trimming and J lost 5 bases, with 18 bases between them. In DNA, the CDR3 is TGTGCCAGCAGCCCTACCAACGTCGGGAGATATGGCTACACCTTC. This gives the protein CASSPTNVGRYGYTF.

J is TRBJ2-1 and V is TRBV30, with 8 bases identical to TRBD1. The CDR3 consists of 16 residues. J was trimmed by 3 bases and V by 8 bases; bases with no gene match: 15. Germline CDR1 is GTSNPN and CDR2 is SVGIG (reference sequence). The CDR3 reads CAGKSADRAIYNEQFF. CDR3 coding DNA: TGTGCCGGAAAAAGCGCGGACAGGGCTATCTACAATGAGCAGTTCTTC.

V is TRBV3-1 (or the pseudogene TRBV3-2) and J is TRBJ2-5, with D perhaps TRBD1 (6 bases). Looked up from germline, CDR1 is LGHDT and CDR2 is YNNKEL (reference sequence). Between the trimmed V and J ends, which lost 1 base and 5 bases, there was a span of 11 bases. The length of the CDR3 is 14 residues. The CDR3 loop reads CASSQAGQRETQYF. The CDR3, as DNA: TGTGCCAGCAGCCAAGCCGGACAGAGGGAGACCCAGTACTTC.